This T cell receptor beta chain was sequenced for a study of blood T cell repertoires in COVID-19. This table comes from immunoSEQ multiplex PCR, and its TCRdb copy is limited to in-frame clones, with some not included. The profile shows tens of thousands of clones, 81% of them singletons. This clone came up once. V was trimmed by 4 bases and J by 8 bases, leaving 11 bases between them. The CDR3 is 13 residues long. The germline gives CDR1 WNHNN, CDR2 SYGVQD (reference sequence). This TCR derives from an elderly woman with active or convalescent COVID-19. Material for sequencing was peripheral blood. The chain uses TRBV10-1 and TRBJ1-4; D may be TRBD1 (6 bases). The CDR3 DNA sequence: TGCGCCAGCAGTGCGGGCAGGGGAGAAAAACTGTTTTTT. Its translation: CASSAGRGEKLFF.